Below are 15 T cell receptor beta chains sequenced from a single sample in a study of identical twins. TCRdb independently ran MiXCR on the 5' RACE reads; one entry per CDR3 protein. The table has a few hundred thousand distinct CDR3 sequences, 9% to 10% seen once. Another study also made use of these data, one on yellow fever vaccine responses in identical twins.

Source material: PBMCs. The receptors shown here come from a woman between 18 and 29 years old in good health.

The V and J genes are TRBV20-1 and TRBJ2-3, with 7 bases that match TRBD2. This CDR3 has 12 residues. V shed 8 bases, J shed 4 bases, and the junction held 6 bases outside the gene matches. Germline V lookup: CDR1 DFQATT, CDR2 SNEGSKA (reference sequence). Written as DNA, the CDR3 is TGCAGTCTACCGGGAGGTGCAGATACGCAGTATTTT. This encodes CSLPGGADTQYF.

At least ten counts were recorded for this clonotype. V gene TRBV4-3 combines with J gene TRBJ2-5; no firm D call. The CDR3 contains 16 residues. V was shortened by 1 base and J by 1 base, with 13 bases between the two germline ends. The germline V gene has CDR1 LGHNA and CDR2 YSLEER. This chain's CDR3 is CASSQGQSGVQETQYF. In DNA form, the CDR3 reads TGCGCCAGCAGCCAAGGCCAGTCTGGGGTCCAAGAGACCCAGTACTTC.

This clonotype was observed a few times. This chain uses TRBV12-3 or TRBV12-4 with TRBJ2-7; D is possibly TRBD1 (6 bases). The CDR3 consists of 15 residues. With 4 bases removed from V and 5 bases from J, the gap between germline ends came to 18 bases. CDR3 sequence reads: CASSSDSTIDHEQYF. In DNA form, the CDR3 reads TGTGCCAGCAGTTCGGACAGCACAATCGACCACGAGCAGTACTTC.

The chain is built from TRBV29-1 and TRBJ1-1; unclear D gene. Germline loops: CDR1 SQVTM, CDR2 ANQGSEA. The CDR3 contains 10 residues. V lost 6 bases and J lost 8, with 10 bases in between. CDR3 sequence: CSVTYSEAFF. CDR3 DNA: TGCAGCGTGACCTACTCGGAAGCTTTCTTT.

This clonotype was counted many times. The rearrangement uses TRBV20-1 and TRBJ2-5; 8 bases line up with TRBD1. Germline V gene lookup returns CDR1 DFQATT and CDR2 SNEGSKA (reference sequence). The ends lost 2 bases at V and 2 bases at J; junction bases unmatched: 7. The CDR3 loop spans 15 amino acids. DNA of the CDR3: TGCAGTGCTAGACCCGGGACAGGCTTTCAAGAGACCCAGTACTTC. This translates into CSARPGTGFQETQYF.

This clonotype appeared many times. This chain connects TRBV5-1 to TRBJ2-7; D gene unclear. V was shortened by 4 bases and J by 1 base, with 9 bases between the two germline ends. This CDR3 is 13 amino acids long. Germline CDR1 and CDR2: SGHRS and YFSETQ. CDR3 sequence reads: CASSQSLSYEQYF. CDR3 nucleotide sequence: TGCGCCAGCAGCCAATCTCTATCCTACGAGCAGTACTTC.

This clonotype was picked up a small number of times. The V gene is TRBV2, the J gene TRBJ2-1; D is undetermined. This CDR3 contains 16 residues. V shed 3 bases and J shed 4 bases, with 16 bases lying between them. Germline assignment: CDR1 SNHLY and CDR2 FYNNEI. The DNA of the CDR3 is TGTGCCAGCAGTGAGACACCTCGGGCGGTTTACAATGAGCAGTTCTTC. It specifies CASSETPRAVYNEQFF.

The gene calls are TRBV5-6 and TRBJ2-5, with 8 bases aligning to TRBD2. V was clipped by 0 bases and J by 8 bases; unmatched bases: 12. Germline CDR1 reads SGHDT; CDR2 reads YYEEEE. The CDR3 loop spans 16 amino acids. The CDR3 DNA sequence: TGTGCCAGCAGCTTGGCGGGACTAGAGAGTCCGGTAACCCAGTACTTC. Its protein is CASSLAGLESPVTQYF.

This clonotype occurred many times. V gene TRBV7-2 combines with J gene TRBJ2-7; TRBD2 matches at 11 bases. Germline V lookup: CDR1 SGHTA, CDR2 FQGNSA. This CDR3 contains 14 residues. Trimming removed 4 bases from V and 8 bases from J; junction bases left unmatched: 7. The CDR3 DNA reads TGTGCCAGCAGCTCCGGGACTAGCGGACGGAAGCAGTACTTC. Its protein is CASSSGTSGRKQYF.

This clonotype has a count of ten or more. The chain uses TRBV5-1 and TRBJ2-5; D is unclear. The germline V and J ends were trimmed by 0 bases and 0 bases, with 6 bases remaining between them. Germline loops: CDR1 SGHRS, CDR2 YFSETQ. This CDR3 is 14 amino acids long. The chain's CDR3 is CASSLGPNQETQYF. Written as DNA, the CDR3 is TGCGCCAGCAGCTTGGGCCCTAACCAAGAGACCCAGTACTTC.

The chain couples TRBV20-1 to TRBJ2-7; D is unresolved. CDR3 length: 14 amino acids. Germline assignment: CDR1 DFQATT and CDR2 SNEGSKA (reference sequence). V lost 3 bases to trimming and J lost 0 bases, with 12 bases between them. The CDR3 protein is CSASDPMSSYEQYF. The CDR3 region has the DNA TGCAGTGCTAGTGACCCAATGAGCTCCTACGAGCAGTACTTC.

The J gene is TRBJ2-3, the V gene TRBV25-1, with TRBD2 as a possible D gene (7 bases). Trimming stripped 8 bases from V and 0 bases from J, with 12 bases between. The CDR3 has 14 amino acids. The V gene's germline CDR1 is MGHDK and CDR2 SYGVNS. In DNA form, the CDR3 reads TGTGCCAGCGGGGGGCGGGGGAGCACAGATACGCAGTATTTT. It specifies CASGGRGSTDTQYF.

The rearrangement links TRBV6-5 to TRBJ2-3, with 10 nucleotides matching TRBD1. The CDR3 extends over 15 amino acids. Germline trimming cut 2 bases from V and 8 bases from J; bases unmatched to any gene: 7. CDR1 is MNHEY, CDR2 SVGAGI, per germline. Written as DNA, the CDR3 is TGTGCCAGCAGTTACCAGGGACAGGGGTTGAGTACGCAGTATTTT. This encodes CASSYQGQGLSTQYF.

In regard to this clonotype: A read error is likely, as this CDR3 ends without the conserved phenylalanine or tryptophan. Because the CDR3's place on the DNA is in doubt, the DNA is left out and the CDR3 is given as listed by TCRdb. The V gene is TRBV7-3, the J gene TRBJ1-2. Germline assignment: CDR1 SGHTA and CDR2 FQGTGA. The length of the CDR3 is 11 amino acids, counting both ends. This CDR3 is CANTTMQSSIG.

This clonotype was observed a few times. The chain links TRBV12-3 or TRBV12-4 to TRBJ2-7; 8 nucleotides align to TRBD1. The length of the CDR3 is 17 residues. V lost 5 bases and J lost 0; bases outside the gene matches: 12. CDR3 sequence: CASSLRPRTGSSYEQYF. In DNA form, the CDR3 reads TGTGCCAGCAGTCTAAGACCTAGGACAGGGAGCTCCTACGAGCAGTACTTC.